Many counts were recorded for the clone carrying this T cell receptor beta chain. Its antigen is as yet unknown. These data originate in a study of T cell repertoires in cytomegalovirus infection. As for the study in general: Public TCR beta signatures provided an indication of both CMV infection and a matching HLA type. General observations from the study: Dominating the ex vivo response were TCR beta clonotypes that were CMV-specific and HLA-C-restricted. Of the TCR beta families, the public ones yielded a cumulative frequency that identified carriers of CMV plus the relevant HLA.

TCRdb re-called the reads with MiXCR, one entry per CDR3 protein. The sample gives around 350,000 distinct CDR3 sequences, over 15% of which show up once; roughly 8.7% is in the top ten. CDR3 length: 13 amino acids. In germline, CDR1 is SGHTA, CDR2 FQGNSA. V was clipped by 6 bases and J by 1 base, with 9 bases between them. Sequenced input: PBMCs. The receptor's source is a human donor in good health (CMV status not recorded). Some clones in this sample may be carry-over from other donors' samples. The rearrangement links TRBV7-2 to TRBJ2-5; a possible D gene is TRBD1 (6 bases). The CDR3 here is CASSQGRQETQYF. The DNA of the CDR3 is TGTGCCAGCAGTCAGGGGCGCCAAGAGACCCAGTACTTC. The full variable domain, its missing parts supplied by reference TRBV7-2 and TRBJ2-5, is GAGVSQSPSNKVTEKGKDVELRCDPISGHTALYWYRQSLGQGLEFLIYFQGNSAPDKSGLPSDRFSAERTGGSVSTLTIQRTQQEDSAVYLCASSQGRQETQYFGPGTRLLVL.